This T cell receptor beta chain emerged from a study of cytomegalovirus exposure and HLA in healthy donors. Germline CDR1 reads SGHTA; CDR2 reads FQGTGA. The V end lost 5 bases, the J end lost 2 bases, and 9 bases lay between the germline ends. The CDR3 sequence is 13 residues long. PCR amplification relied on 60 Vbeta primers (plus 13 Jbeta primers). TCRdb's copy holds only in-frame clones and misses some; the assay was immunoSEQ multiplex PCR. The sample holds around 130,000 clones; about 85% are singletons and the top ten take around 1.7%. The sequence came from a boy younger than 18 in good health and CMV-seronegative. The sample consisted of PBMCs. The chain couples TRBV7-3 to TRBJ1-2; possibly TRBD1 for D (5 bases). CDR3: CASSPGLNYGYTF. The CDR3 region has the DNA TGTGCCAGCAGCCCGGGACTGAACTATGGCTACACCTTC.